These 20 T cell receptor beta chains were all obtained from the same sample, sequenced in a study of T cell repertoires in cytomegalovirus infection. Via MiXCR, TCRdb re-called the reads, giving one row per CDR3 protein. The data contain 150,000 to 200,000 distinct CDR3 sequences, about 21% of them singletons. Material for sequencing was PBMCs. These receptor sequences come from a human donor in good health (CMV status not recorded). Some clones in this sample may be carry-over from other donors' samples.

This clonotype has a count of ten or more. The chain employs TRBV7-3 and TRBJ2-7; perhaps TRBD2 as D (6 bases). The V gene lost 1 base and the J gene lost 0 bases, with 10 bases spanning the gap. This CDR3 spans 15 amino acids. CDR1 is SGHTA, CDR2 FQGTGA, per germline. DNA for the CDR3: TGTGCCAGCAGCTTAAAGGAGGGGCCCTCCTACGAGCAGTACTTC. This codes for CASSLKEGPSYEQYF.

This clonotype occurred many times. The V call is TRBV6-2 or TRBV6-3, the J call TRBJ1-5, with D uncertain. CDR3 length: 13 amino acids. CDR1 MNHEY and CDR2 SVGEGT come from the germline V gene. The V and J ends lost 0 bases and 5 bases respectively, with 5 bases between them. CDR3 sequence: CASSYSTDQPQHF. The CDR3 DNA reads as TGTGCCAGCAGTTACTCGACCGATCAGCCCCAGCATTTT.

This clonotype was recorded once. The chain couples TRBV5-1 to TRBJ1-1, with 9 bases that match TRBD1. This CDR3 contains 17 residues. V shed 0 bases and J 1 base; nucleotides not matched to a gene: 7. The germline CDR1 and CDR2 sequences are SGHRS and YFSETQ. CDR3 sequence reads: CASSLGPRQGGNTEAFF. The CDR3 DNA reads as TGCGCCAGCAGCTTGGGCCCCCGACAGGGGGGGAACACTGAAGCTTTCTTT. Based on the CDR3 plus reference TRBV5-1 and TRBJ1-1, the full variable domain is KAGVTQTPRYLIKTRGQQVTLSCSPISGHRSVSWYQQTPGQGLQFLFEYFSETQRNKGNFPGRFSGRQFSNSRSEMNVSTLELGDSALYLCASSLGPRQGGNTEAFFGQGTRLTVV.

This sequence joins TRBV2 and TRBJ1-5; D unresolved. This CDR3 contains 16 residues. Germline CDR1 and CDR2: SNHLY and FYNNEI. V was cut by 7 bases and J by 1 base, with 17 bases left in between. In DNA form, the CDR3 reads TGTGCCAGCACGAACCCCGCGGGGAACAGCAATCAGCCCCAGCATTTT. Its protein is CASTNPAGNSNQPQHF.

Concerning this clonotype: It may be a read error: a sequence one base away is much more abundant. DNA of the CDR3: TGTGCCAGCAGCACGACTGAAGTCTACGAGCAGTACTTC. Protein: CASSTTEVYEQYF. The chain is built from TRBV7-8 and TRBJ2-7; the D is unclear. Germline lookup yields CDR1 SGHVS and CDR2 FQNEAQ. CDR3 length: 13 amino acids. Trimming removed 5 bases at V and 3 bases at J, with 11 bases between. Full variable domain (outside the CDR3, taken from reference TRBV7-8 and TRBJ2-7): GAGVSQSPRYKVAKRGQDVALRCDPISGHVSLFWYQQALGQGPEFLTYFQNEAQLDKSGLPSDRFFAERPEGSVSTLKIQRTQQEDSAVYLCASSTTEVYEQYFGPGTRLTVT.

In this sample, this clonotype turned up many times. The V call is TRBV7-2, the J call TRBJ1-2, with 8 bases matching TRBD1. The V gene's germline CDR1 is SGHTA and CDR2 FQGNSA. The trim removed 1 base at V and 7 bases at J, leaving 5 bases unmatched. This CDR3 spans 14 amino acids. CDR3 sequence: CASSLEPTGGGYTF. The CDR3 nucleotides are TGTGCCAGCAGCTTAGAGCCCACAGGGGGTGGCTACACCTTC. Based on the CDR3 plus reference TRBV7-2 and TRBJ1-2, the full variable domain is GAGVSQSPSNKVTEKGKDVELRCDPISGHTALYWYRQSLGQGLEFLIYFQGNSAPDKSGLPSDRFSAERTGGSVSTLTIQRTQQEDSAVYLCASSLEPTGGGYTFGSGTRLTVV.

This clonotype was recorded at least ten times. CDR3 protein: CASSYSWVSTGSFEQYF. CDR3 nucleotide sequence: TGTGCCAGCAGTTACTCCTGGGTCTCGACAGGGTCGTTCGAGCAGTACTTC. This rearrangement joins TRBV6-5 to TRBJ2-7; 7 bases fit TRBD1. Germline lookup yields CDR1 MNHEY and CDR2 SVGAGI. This CDR3 region has 17 residues. The V and J ends lost 0 bases and 6 bases, in that order; junction bases with no gene match: 14.

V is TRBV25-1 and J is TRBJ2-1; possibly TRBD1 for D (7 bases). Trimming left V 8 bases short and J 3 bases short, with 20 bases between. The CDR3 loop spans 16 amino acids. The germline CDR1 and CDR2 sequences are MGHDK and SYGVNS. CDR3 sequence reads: CASSGKAGGIYNEQFF. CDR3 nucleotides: TGTGCCAGCTCCGGTAAGGCAGGGGGGATCTACAATGAGCAGTTCTTC.

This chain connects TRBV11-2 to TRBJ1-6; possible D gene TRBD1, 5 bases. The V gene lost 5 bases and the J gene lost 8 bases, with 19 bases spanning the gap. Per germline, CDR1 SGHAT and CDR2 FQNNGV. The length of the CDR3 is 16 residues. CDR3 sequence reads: CASSELGGALDSPLHF. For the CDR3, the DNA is TGTGCCAGCAGCGAGCTAGGAGGGGCGCTAGATTCACCCCTCCACTTT. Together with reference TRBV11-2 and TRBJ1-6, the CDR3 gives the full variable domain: EAGVAQSPRYKIIEKRQSVAFWCNPISGHATLYWYQQILGQGPKLLIQFQNNGVVDDSQLPKDRFSAERLKGVDSTLKIQPAKLEDSAVYLCASSELGGALDSPLHFGNGTRLTVT.

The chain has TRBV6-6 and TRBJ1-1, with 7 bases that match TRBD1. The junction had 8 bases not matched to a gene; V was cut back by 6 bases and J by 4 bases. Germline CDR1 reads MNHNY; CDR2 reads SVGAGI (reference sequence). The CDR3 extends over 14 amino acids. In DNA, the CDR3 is TGTGCCAGCAGATTGACAGGGCTGGGCACTGAAGCTTTCTTT. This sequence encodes CASRLTGLGTEAFF.

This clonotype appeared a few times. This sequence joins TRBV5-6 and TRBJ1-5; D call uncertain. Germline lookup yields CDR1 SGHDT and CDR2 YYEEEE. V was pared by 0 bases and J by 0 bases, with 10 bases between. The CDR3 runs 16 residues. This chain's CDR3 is CASSLGGPNSNQPQHF. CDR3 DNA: TGTGCCAGCAGCTTGGGAGGACCGAATAGCAATCAGCCCCAGCATTTT.

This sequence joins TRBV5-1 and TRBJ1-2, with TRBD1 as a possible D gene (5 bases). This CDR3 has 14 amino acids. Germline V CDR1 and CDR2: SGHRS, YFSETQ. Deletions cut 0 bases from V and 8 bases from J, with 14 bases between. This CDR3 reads CASSLEGAGRGYTF. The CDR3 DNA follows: TGCGCCAGCAGCTTGGAAGGGGCCGGTCGGGGCTACACCTTC.

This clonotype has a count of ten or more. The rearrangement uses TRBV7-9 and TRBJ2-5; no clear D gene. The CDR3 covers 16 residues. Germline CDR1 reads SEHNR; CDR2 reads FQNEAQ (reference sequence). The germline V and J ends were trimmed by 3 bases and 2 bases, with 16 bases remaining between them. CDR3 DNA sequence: TGTGCCAGCAGCTTTGCCGGGTACGGGCCACAAGAGACCCAGTACTTC. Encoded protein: CASSFAGYGPQETQYF.

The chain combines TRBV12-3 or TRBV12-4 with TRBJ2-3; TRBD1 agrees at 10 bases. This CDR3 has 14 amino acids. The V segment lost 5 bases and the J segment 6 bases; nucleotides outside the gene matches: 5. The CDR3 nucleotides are TGTGCCAGCAGTCCCGACAGGGGGCCCGATACGCAGTATTTT. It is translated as CASSPDRGPDTQYF.

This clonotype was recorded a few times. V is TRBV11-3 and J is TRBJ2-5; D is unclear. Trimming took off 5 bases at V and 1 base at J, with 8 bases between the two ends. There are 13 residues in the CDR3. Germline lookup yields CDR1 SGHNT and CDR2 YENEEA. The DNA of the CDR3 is TGTGCCAGCAGCGCCCGACTCCAAGAGACCCAGTACTTC. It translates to CASSARLQETQYF.

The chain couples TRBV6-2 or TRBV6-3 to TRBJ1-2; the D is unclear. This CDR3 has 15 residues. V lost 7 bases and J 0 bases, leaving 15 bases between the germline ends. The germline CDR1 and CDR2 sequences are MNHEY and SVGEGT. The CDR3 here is CASIPRTVANYGYTF. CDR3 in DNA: TGTGCCAGCATCCCACGGACGGTAGCTAACTATGGCTACACCTTC.

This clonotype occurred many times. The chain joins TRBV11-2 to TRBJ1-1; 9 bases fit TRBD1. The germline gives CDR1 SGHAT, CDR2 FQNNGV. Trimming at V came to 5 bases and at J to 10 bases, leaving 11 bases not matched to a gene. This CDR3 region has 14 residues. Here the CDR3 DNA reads TGTGCCAGCAGCCCACAGGGGGCCCTCACCGGAGCTTTCTTT. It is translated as CASSPQGALTGAFF.

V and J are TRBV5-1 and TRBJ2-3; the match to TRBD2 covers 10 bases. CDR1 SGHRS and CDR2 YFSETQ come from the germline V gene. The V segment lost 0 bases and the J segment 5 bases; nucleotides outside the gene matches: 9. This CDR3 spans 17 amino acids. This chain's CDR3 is CASSLAGLAGAGDTQYF. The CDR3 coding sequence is TGCGCCAGCAGCTTGGCCGGGCTAGCGGGGGCGGGAGATACGCAGTATTTT.

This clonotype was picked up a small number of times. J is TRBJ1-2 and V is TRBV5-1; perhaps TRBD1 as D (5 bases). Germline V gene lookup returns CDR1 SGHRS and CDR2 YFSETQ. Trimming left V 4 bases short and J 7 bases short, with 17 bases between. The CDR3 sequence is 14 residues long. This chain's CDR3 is CASSRDLGPGGYTF. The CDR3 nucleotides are TGCGCCAGCAGCCGGGACCTGGGCCCTGGTGGCTACACCTTC.

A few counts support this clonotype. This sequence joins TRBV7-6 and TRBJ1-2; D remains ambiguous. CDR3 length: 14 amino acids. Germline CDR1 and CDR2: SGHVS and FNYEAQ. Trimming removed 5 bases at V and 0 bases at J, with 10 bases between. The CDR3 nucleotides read TGTGCCAGCAGCCCGTCCCAAACTAACTATGGCTACACCTTC. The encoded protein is CASSPSQTNYGYTF. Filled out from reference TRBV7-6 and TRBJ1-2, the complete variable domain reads GAGVSQSPRYKVTKRGQDVALRCDPISGHVSLYWYRQALGQGPEFLTYFNYEAQQDKSGLPNDRFSAERPEGSISTLTIQRTEQRDSAMYRCASSPSQTNYGYTFGSGTRLTVV.